The 18 T cell receptor beta chains reported below all come from one sample, sequenced in a study of graft-versus-host responses after intestinal transplantation. The antigens for these receptors are not known. The repertoire was sequenced with immunoSEQ multiplex PCR; TCRdb's copy has only in-frame clones and lacks some. This table holds approximately 120,000 clones, around nine tenths found once. Sequenced material: unstimulated CD4+ T cells sorted from spleen or lymph node cells, taken before intestinal transplant. These receptors were collected from a human donor who received an intestinal transplant.

The chain joins TRBV5-1 to TRBJ2-5; 9 bases agree with TRBD1. V was pared by 3 bases and J by 3 bases, with 0 bases of the junction left unmatched. CDR3 length: 13 amino acids. Germline values: CDR1 SGHRS, CDR2 YFSETQ. Here the CDR3 reads CASSWDREETQYF. CDR3 bases: TGCGCCAGCAGCTGGGACAGGGAAGAGACCCAGTACTTC. Complete variable domain (other parts from reference TRBV5-1 and TRBJ2-5): KAGVTQTPRYLIKTRGQQVTLSCSPISGHRSVSWYQQTPGQGLQFLFEYFSETQRNKGNFPGRFSGRQFSNSRSEMNVSTLELGDSALYLCASSWDREETQYFGPGTRLLVL.

This clone was detected only once. V is TRBV11-2 and J is TRBJ1-2; D not resolved. V was pared by 5 bases and J by 7 bases, with 14 bases between. Per germline, CDR1 SGHAT and CDR2 FQNNGV. The CDR3 extends over 13 amino acids. The chain's CDR3 is CASSPRRVGGYTF. CDR3 DNA sequence: TGTGCCAGCAGCCCCAGACGAGTCGGTGGCTACACCTTC.

This sequence joins TRBV30 and TRBJ2-5, with D unclear. The CDR3 totals 12 residues. Trimming removed 0 bases from V and 4 bases from J, with 6 bases in between. Per the germline V gene, CDR1 is GTSNPN and CDR2 is SVGIG (reference sequence). CDR3 region: CAWSVMGETQYF. The CDR3 DNA reads TGTGCCTGGAGTGTGATGGGAGAGACCCAGTACTTC.

V is TRBV5-1 and J is TRBJ1-2, with 9 bases lining up with TRBD1. CDR3 length equals 16 residues. Germline trimming cut 4 bases from V and 2 bases from J; bases unmatched to any gene: 9. CDR1 and CDR2 (germline): SGHRS, YFSETQ. The CDR3 here is CASSPGGTGPNYGYTF. The CDR3 nucleotides read TGCGCCAGCAGCCCAGGCGGGACAGGGCCAAACTATGGCTACACCTTC.

This chain joins TRBV19 and TRBJ1-5; the D is unclear. Per the germline V gene, CDR1 is LNHDA and CDR2 is SQIVND (reference sequence). V dropped 7 bases and J dropped 5 bases, with 12 bases sitting between them. The CDR3 has 13 amino acids. The CDR3: CASTGLGDQPQHF. For the CDR3, the DNA is TGTGCCAGTACTGGGTTAGGCGATCAGCCCCAGCATTTT.

V usage is TRBV6-1 and J usage is TRBJ1-5, with 10 positions matching TRBD1. After removal of 8 bases from V and 2 bases from J, the junction contained 3 bases not matched to a gene. The germline CDR1 and CDR2 sequences are MNHNS and SASEGT. The CDR3 extends over 14 amino acids. The CDR3 bases are TGTGCCAGCTGGGACAGGGGTGGCAATCAGCCCCAGCATTTT. Its translation: CASWDRGGNQPQHF.

The chain has TRBV19 and TRBJ2-5; D is unclear. There are 17 residues in the CDR3. Per germline, CDR1 LNHDA and CDR2 SQIVND (reference sequence). V was pared by 3 bases and J by 4 bases, with 21 bases between. In nucleotides, the CDR3 is TGTGCCAGTAGTATGGGGTCGGGTATGGGCGGTGGAGAGACCCAGTACTTC. Translating gives CASSMGSGMGGGETQYF.

This chain connects TRBV9 to TRBJ2-7; possible D gene TRBD2, 5 bases. Germline CDR1 reads SGDLS; CDR2 reads YYNGEE. Trimming stripped 0 bases from V and 3 bases from J, with 13 bases between. The CDR3 covers 15 residues. As DNA, the CDR3 is TGTGCCAGCAGCGTAGGTCCGGGGATTCTCTACGAGCAGTACTTC. Protein product: CASSVGPGILYEQYF. The full variable domain, completed using reference TRBV9 and TRBJ2-7, is DSGVTQTPKHLITATGQRVTLRCSPRSGDLSVYWYQQSLDQGLQFLIQYYNGEERAKGNILERFSAQQFPDLHSELNLSSLELGDSALYFCASSVGPGILYEQYFGPGTRLTVT.

This sequence joins TRBV6-5 and TRBJ1-2; unclear D gene. This CDR3 region has 15 residues. Looked up from germline, CDR1 is MNHEY and CDR2 is SVGAGI. Trimming shortened V by 0 bases and J by 1 base, and 9 bases separated the two germline ends. The CDR3 sequence is CASSYSSLFNYGYTF. As DNA, the CDR3 is TGTGCCAGCAGTTACTCATCCCTTTTTAACTATGGCTACACCTTC.

Notes on this clone: The junction departs from germline at one end; a sequencing error may be responsible. This chain links TRBV2 with TRBJ2-7; D uncertain. The CDR3 contains 11 residues. CDR1 is SNHLY and CDR2 is FYNNEI in the germline V gene. CDR3 sequence: CASSLLYGQYF. The CDR3, as DNA: TGTGCCAGCAGCTTACTCTACGGGCAGTACTTC.

V usage is TRBV5-1 and J usage is TRBJ1-1; D remains unclear. V lost 0 bases and J 0 bases, leaving 6 bases between the germline ends. CDR3 size: 14 residues. CDR1 is SGHRS, CDR2 YFSETQ, per germline. CDR3 sequence (DNA): TGCGCCAGCAGCTTGGGGGGATTGAACACTGAAGCTTTCTTT. Its protein is CASSLGGLNTEAFF.

This clone was seen more than once but under ten times. This rearrangement joins TRBV5-6 to TRBJ1-5, with D tentatively TRBD1 (5 bases). V was cut by 1 base and J by 4 bases, with 9 bases left in between. The germline V gene has CDR1 SGHDT and CDR2 YYEEEE. This CDR3 contains 14 residues. The CDR3, as DNA: TGTGCCAGCAGCTTGCAGGGCCTTAATCAGCCCCAGCATTTT. This sequence encodes CASSLQGLNQPQHF.

J is TRBJ1-2 and V is TRBV6-1; D remains ambiguous. Deletions cut 6 bases from V and 5 bases from J, with 13 bases between. Germline-derived CDR1 and CDR2 are MNHNS and SASEGT. There are 13 residues in the CDR3. CDR3 region: CASSLDGGYGYTF. The CDR3 nucleotides are TGTGCCAGCAGCCTCGACGGCGGGTATGGCTACACCTTC.

CDR3: CASSEPGQGAWQPQHF. CDR3 DNA: TGTGCCAGCAGTGAACCGGGACAGGGGGCATGGCAGCCCCAGCATTTT. J is TRBJ1-5 and V is TRBV6-1; 12 nucleotides match TRBD1. The trim removed 2 bases at V and 7 bases at J, leaving 6 bases unmatched. This CDR3 is built from 16 residues. The V gene's germline CDR1 is MNHNS and CDR2 SASEGT.

The chain employs TRBV6-5 and TRBJ1-2; D is possibly TRBD1 (6 bases). Trimming cost V 5 bases and J 2 bases, with 12 bases left between them. This CDR3 contains 14 residues. The germline CDR1 and CDR2 sequences are MNHEY and SVGAGI. DNA for the CDR3: TGTGCCAGCAGTCCCGATACAGGGAACTATGGCTACACCTTC. The encoded protein is CASSPDTGNYGYTF.

V usage is TRBV6-1 and J usage is TRBJ1-6; D is unresolved. V was pared by 2 bases and J by 10 bases, with 12 bases between. This CDR3 is built from 14 residues. In germline, CDR1 is MNHNS, CDR2 SASEGT. CDR3 DNA sequence: TGTGCCAGCAGTGAAAGGTACAGTGGCTCACCCCTCCACTTT. This sequence encodes CASSERYSGSPLHF.

The chain joins TRBV6-5 to TRBJ2-1; D remains ambiguous. Per the germline V gene, CDR1 is MNHEY and CDR2 is SVGAGI. Between the trimmed V and J ends, which lost 8 bases and 0 bases, there was a span of 14 bases. This CDR3 comprises 15 residues. The CDR3, as DNA: TGTGCCAGCTGTCGAGTCCCCAGCTCCTACAATGAGCAGTTCTTC. Its translation: CASCRVPSSYNEQFF.

This chain joins TRBV14 and TRBJ2-7; 11 bases are a match to TRBD1. This CDR3 region has 15 residues. With 4 bases clipped from V and 4 bases from J, the junction kept 6 bases outside the gene matches. Germline V gene sequence: CDR1 SGHDN, CDR2 FVKESK. CDR3 nucleotide sequence: TGTGCCAGCAGCCTCCGAGGGACAGGGGGGTACGAGCAGTACTTC. This translates into CASSLRGTGGYEQYF.